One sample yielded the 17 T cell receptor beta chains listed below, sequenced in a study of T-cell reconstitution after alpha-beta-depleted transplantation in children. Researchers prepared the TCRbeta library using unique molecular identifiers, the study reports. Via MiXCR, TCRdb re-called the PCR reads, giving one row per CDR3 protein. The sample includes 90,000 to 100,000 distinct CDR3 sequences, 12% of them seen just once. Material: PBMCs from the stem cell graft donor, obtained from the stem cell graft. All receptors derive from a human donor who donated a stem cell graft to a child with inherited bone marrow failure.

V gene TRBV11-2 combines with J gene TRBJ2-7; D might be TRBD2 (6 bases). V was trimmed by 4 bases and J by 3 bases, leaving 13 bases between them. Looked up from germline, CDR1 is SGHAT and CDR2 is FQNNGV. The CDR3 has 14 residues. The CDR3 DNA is TGTGCCAGCAGCTCCTTGGGGGAGGACTACGAGCAGTACTTC. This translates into CASSSLGEDYEQYF.

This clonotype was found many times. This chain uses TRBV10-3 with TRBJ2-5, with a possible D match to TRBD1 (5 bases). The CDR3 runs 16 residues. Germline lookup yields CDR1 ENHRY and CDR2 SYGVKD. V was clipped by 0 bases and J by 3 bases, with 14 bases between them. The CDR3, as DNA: TGTGCCATCAGTGAGTCGACCAGGGATCGGGAAGAGACCCAGTACTTC. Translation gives CAISESTRDREETQYF.

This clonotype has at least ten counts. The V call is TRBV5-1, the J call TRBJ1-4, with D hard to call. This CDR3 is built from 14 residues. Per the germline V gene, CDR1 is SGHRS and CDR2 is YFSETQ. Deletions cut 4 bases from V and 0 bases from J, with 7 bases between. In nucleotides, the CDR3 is TGCGCCAGCAGCACGGATGCAACTAATGAAAAACTGTTTTTT. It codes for CASSTDATNEKLFF.

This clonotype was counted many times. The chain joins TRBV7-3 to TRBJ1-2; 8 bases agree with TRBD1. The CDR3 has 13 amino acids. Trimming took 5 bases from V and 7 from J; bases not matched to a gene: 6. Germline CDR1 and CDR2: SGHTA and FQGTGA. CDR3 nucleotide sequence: TGTGCCAGCAGCCCCGGACAGGGAGCTGGCTACACCTTC. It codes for CASSPGQGAGYTF. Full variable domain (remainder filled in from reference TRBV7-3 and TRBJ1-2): GAGVSQTPSNKVTEKGKYVELRCDPISGHTALYWYRQSLGQGPEFLIYFQGTGAADDSGLPNDRFFAVRPEGSVSTLKIQRTERGDSAVYLCASSPGQGAGYTFGSGTRLTVV.

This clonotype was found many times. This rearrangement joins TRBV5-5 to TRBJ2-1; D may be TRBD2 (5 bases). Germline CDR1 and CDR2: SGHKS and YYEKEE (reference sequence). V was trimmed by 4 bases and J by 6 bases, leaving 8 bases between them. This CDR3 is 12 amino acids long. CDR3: CASSRSGNEQFF. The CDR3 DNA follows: TGTGCCAGCAGCCGGAGCGGCAATGAGCAGTTCTTC.

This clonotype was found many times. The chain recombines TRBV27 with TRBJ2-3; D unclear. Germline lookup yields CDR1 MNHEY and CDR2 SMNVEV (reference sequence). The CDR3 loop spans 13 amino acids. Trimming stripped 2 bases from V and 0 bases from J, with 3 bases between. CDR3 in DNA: TGTGCCAGCAGTTTAAGGAGCACAGATACGCAGTATTTT. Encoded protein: CASSLRSTDTQYF.

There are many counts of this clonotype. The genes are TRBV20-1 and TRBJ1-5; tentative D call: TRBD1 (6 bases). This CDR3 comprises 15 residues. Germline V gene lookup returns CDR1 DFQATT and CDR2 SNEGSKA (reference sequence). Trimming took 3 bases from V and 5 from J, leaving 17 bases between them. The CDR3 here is CSARNPRGSDQPQHF. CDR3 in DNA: TGCAGTGCTAGGAATCCCAGGGGTAGTGATCAGCCCCAGCATTTT.

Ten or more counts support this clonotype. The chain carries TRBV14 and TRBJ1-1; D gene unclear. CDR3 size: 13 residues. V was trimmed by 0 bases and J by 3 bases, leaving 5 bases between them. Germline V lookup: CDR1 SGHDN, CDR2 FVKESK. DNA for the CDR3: TGTGCCAGCAGCCAAGACTCCGACACTGAAGCTTTCTTT. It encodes CASSQDSDTEAFF.

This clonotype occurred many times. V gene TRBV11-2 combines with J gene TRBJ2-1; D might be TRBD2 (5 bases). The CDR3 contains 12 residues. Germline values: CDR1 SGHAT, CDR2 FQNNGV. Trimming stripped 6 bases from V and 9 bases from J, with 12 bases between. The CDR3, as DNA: TGTGCCAGCAGAATTCTCCGGGGTGAGCAGTTCTTC. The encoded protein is CASRILRGEQFF.

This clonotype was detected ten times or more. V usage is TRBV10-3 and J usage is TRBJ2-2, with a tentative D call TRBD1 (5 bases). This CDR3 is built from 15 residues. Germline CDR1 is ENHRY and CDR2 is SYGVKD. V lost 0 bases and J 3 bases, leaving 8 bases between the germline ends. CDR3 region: CAISESQAYTGELFF. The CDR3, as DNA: TGTGCCATCAGTGAGTCACAGGCCTACACCGGGGAGCTGTTTTTT.

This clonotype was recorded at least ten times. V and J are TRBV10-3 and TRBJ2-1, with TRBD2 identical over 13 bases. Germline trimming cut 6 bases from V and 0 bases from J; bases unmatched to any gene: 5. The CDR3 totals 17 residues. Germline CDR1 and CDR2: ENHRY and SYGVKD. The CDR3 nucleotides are TGTGCCATCAGCTTACTAGCGGGGGGGAGCTCCTACAATGAGCAGTTCTTC. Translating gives CAISLLAGGSSYNEQFF.

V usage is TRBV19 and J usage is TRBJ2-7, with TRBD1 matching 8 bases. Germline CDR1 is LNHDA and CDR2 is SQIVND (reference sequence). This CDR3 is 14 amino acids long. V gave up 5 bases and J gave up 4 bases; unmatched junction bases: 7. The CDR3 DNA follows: TGTGCCAGTAGTGACAGGGGCGGCCTATACGAGCAGTACTTC. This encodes CASSDRGGLYEQYF.

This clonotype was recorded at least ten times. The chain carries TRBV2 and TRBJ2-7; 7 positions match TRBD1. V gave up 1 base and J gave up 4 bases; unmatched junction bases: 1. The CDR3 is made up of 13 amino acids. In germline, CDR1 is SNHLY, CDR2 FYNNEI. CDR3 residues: CASSEGDSYEQYF. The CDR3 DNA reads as TGTGCCAGCAGTGAAGGGGACAGTTACGAGCAGTACTTC.

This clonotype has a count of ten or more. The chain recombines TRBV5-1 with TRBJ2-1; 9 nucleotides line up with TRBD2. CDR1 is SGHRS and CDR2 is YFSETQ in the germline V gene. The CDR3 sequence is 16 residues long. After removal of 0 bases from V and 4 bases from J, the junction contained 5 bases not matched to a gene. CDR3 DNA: TGCGCCAGCAGCTTGGATAGCGGGGGCCCTTACAATGAGCAGTTCTTC. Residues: CASSLDSGGPYNEQFF.

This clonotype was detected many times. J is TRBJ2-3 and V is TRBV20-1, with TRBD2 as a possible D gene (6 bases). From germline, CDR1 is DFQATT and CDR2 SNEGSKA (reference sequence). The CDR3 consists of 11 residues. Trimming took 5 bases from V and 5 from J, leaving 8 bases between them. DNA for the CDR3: TGCAGTGCTCTGCGGGGAGATACGCAGTATTTT. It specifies CSALRGDTQYF.

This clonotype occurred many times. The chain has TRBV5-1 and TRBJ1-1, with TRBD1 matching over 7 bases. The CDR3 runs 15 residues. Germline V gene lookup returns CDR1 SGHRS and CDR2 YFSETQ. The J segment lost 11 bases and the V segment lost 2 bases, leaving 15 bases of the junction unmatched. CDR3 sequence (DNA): TGCGCCAGCAGCTTCAACCGGGACAGCCCTTCCGGGGCTTTCTTT. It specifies CASSFNRDSPSGAFF.

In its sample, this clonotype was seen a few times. The CDR3 DNA sequence: TGCAGTGCTCCGGACAGGTTCTCCTACAATGAGCAGTTCTTC. It encodes CSAPDRFSYNEQFF. The chain joins TRBV20-1 to TRBJ2-1, with 7 bases aligning to TRBD1. V shed 5 bases and J 0 bases; nucleotides not matched to a gene: 4. The CDR3 extends over 14 amino acids. CDR1 is DFQATT and CDR2 is SNEGSKA in the germline V gene (reference sequence).